This T cell receptor (beta chain) was identified during a study of a mutant IDH1 vaccine in newly diagnosed glioma. Study-level information: Receipt of radiotherapy, temozolomide, or both preceded the study, and most received both.

This sample's time point: week 23, last vaccination. The investigators gave 300 ug of mutant IDH1 20-mer peptide in each vaccine dose, together with topical imiquimod. New WHO grade 3 or 4 astrocytomas that were IDH1-mutant and ATRX-lost had been found in donors. Clones were sequenced by immunoSEQ multiplex PCR, and TCRdb holds only the in-frame ones, with some missing. This table holds 40,000 or so clones, approximately 76% found once. The V and J ends lost 2 bases and 5 bases respectively, with 13 bases between them. The CDR3 extends over 15 amino acids. Germline V CDR1 and CDR2: SGHNT, YYREEE (reference sequence). A note on this clone: Its cognate antigen is unknown.

This TCR derives from a man aged 45-65 years with glioma. The sequencing here drew on PBMCs, taken from a glioma patient whose treatment included an IDH1 peptide vaccine. The chain uses TRBV5-4 and TRBJ2-2, with D perhaps TRBD1 or TRBD2 (7 bases each). The CDR3 region is CASSFSRGGTGELFF. CDR3 DNA sequence: TGTGCCAGCAGCTTCTCCAGGGGGGGGACCGGGGAGCTGTTTTTT.